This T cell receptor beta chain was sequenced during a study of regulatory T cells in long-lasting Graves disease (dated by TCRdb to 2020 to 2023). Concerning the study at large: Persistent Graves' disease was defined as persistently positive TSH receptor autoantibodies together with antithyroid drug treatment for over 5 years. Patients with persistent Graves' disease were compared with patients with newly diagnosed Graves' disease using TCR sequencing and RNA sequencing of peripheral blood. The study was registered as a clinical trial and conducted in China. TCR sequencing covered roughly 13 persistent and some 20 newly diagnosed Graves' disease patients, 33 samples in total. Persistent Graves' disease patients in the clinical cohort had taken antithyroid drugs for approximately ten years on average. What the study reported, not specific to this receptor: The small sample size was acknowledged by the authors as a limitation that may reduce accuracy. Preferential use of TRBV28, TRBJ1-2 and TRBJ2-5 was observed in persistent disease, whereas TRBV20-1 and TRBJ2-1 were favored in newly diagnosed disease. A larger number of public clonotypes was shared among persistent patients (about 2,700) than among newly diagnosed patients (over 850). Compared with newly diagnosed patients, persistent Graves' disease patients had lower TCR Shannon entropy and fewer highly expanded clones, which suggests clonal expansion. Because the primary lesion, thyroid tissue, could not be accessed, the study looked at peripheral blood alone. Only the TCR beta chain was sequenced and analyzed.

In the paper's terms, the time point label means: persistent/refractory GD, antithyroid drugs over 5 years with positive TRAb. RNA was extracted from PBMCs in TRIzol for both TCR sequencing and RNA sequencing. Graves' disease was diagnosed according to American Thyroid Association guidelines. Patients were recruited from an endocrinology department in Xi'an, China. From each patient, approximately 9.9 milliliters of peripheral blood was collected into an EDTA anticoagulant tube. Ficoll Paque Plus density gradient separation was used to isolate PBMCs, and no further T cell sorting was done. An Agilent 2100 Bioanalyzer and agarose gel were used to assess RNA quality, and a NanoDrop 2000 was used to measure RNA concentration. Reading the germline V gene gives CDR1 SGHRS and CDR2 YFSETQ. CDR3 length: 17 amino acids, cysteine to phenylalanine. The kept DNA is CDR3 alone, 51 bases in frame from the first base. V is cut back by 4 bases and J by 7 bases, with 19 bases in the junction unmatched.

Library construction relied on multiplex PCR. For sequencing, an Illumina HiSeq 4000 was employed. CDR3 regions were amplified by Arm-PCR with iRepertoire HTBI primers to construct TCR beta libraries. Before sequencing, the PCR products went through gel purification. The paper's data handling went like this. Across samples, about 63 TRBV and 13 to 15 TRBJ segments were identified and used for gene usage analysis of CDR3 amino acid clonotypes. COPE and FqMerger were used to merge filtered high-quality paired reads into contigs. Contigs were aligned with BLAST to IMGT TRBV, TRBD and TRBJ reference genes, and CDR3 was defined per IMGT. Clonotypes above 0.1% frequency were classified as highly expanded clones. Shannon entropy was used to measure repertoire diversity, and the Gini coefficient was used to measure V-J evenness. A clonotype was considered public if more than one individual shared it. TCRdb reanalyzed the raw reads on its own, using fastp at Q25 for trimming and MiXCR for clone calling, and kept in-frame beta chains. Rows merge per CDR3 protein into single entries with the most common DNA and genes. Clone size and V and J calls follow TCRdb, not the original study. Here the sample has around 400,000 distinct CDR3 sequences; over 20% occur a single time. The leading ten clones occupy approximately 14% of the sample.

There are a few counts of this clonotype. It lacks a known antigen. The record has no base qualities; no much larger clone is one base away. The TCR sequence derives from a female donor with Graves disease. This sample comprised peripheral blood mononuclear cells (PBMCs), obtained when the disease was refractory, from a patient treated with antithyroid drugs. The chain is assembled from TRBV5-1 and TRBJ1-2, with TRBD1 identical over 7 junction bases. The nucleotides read TGCGCCAGCAGCCCCCGGGGGGGACAGAGCGACGCCGCTGGCTACACCTTC. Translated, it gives CASSPRGGQSDAAGYTF.